Below are 21 T cell receptor beta chains sequenced from a single sample in a study of human T cells and chemical hapten exposure. A single record per CDR3 protein comes from TCRdb applying MiXCR to the RACE reads. The data hold some 360,000 distinct CDR3 sequences, with around 5.5% observed a single time. Documented time point: pre-sensitization, week 0. Treatment in this sample: therapeutic diphenylcyclopropenone sensitization with weekly scalp DPC. This specimen was whole blood, taken in connection with sensitization to the hapten diphenylcyclopropenone (DPC). These receptors were taken from a woman aged 45-65 years with alopecia areata. Some clones in this sample may be carry-over from other donors' samples.

The J gene is TRBJ2-1, the V gene TRBV27; D is uncertain. Germline CDR1 reads MNHEY; CDR2 reads SMNVEV (reference sequence). The CDR3 length is 12 residues. V lost 5 bases and J lost 9, with 11 bases in between. The CDR3 region is CASSPLSGEQFF. CDR3 nucleotide sequence: TGTGCCAGCAGTCCCCTGTCCGGTGAGCAGTTCTTC.

This clonotype was counted at least ten times. The rearrangement uses TRBV20-1 and TRBJ2-7; a weak D match, TRBD2 (6 bases). In germline, CDR1 is DFQATT, CDR2 SNEGSKA (reference sequence). This CDR3 has 12 residues. The ends were cut back, 3 bases at V and 2 bases at J, with 8 bases in the middle. As DNA, the CDR3 is TGCAGTGCTAGCGGGAGCGCCTACGAGCAGTACTTC. This encodes CSASGSAYEQYF.

In this sample, this clonotype turned up many times. V gene TRBV29-1 combines with J gene TRBJ1-2; D might be TRBD1 (6 bases). Germline V gives CDR1 SQVTM, CDR2 ANQGSEA. Trimming stripped 6 bases from V and 7 bases from J, with 18 bases between. The CDR3 length is 13 residues. CDR3 sequence reads: CSVAGQYNVGYTF. For the CDR3, the DNA is TGCAGCGTCGCCGGACAGTATAATGTTGGCTACACCTTC.

V usage is TRBV28 and J usage is TRBJ2-1; D possibly corresponds to TRBD1 (5 bases). The germline V gene encodes CDR1 MDHEN and CDR2 SYDVKM. The ends were cut back, 3 bases at V and 2 bases at J, with 14 bases in the middle. This CDR3 spans 16 amino acids. As DNA, the CDR3 is TGTGCCAGCAGTTTTAAGGGGCACCCTACCTACAATGAGCAGTTCTTC. It translates to CASSFKGHPTYNEQFF.

This clonotype has at least ten counts. This sequence joins TRBV28 and TRBJ2-7; maybe TRBD2 (6 bases). Between the trimmed V and J ends, which lost 4 bases and 6 bases, there was a span of 10 bases. The CDR3 contains 12 residues. Germline loops: CDR1 MDHEN, CDR2 SYDVKM. For the CDR3, the DNA is TGTGCCAGCAGTTCGACTAGGGGCGAGCAGTACTTC. Translating gives CASSSTRGEQYF.

This clonotype came up many times. The chain combines TRBV29-1 with TRBJ2-7; D not certain. CDR1 and CDR2 (germline): SQVTM, ANQGSEA. This CDR3 has 12 amino acids. Trimming took off 0 bases at V and 4 bases at J, with 7 bases between the two ends. This chain's CDR3 is CSVEERNYEQYF. The CDR3 region has the DNA TGCAGCGTTGAAGAAAGGAATTACGAGCAGTACTTC.

A few counts support this clonotype. This sequence joins TRBV6-6 and TRBJ1-4; D unclear. The CDR3 consists of 15 residues. V was pared by 4 bases and J by 3 bases, with 12 bases between. Germline loops: CDR1 MNHNY, CDR2 SVGAGI (reference sequence). CDR3: CASSSREGANEKLFF. The CDR3 DNA sequence: TGTGCCAGCAGTTCCCGGGAGGGAGCTAATGAAAAACTGTTTTTT.

This clonotype has ten or more counts. The genes are TRBV29-1 and TRBJ1-1; tentatively, D is TRBD1 (5 bases). The germline CDR1 and CDR2 sequences are SQVTM and ANQGSEA. CDR3 size: 11 residues. V was shortened by 7 bases and J by 7 bases, with 13 bases between the two germline ends. The CDR3 protein is CSGRGGGEAFF. CDR3 sequence (DNA): TGCAGCGGGAGGGGTGGAGGTGAAGCTTTCTTT. Full variable domain (outside the CDR3, taken from reference TRBV29-1 and TRBJ1-1): SAVISQKPSRDICQRGTSLTIQCQVDSQVTMMFWYRQQPGQSLTLIATANQGSEATYESGFVIDKFPISRPNLTFSTLTVSNMSPEDSSIYLCSGRGGGEAFFGQGTRLTVV.

This clonotype was observed many times. CDR3 DNA: TGTGCCAGCAGTCCCGGGACAGGGGTTGGAAACACCATATATTTT. Its protein is CASSPGTGVGNTIYF. This chain links TRBV6-5 with TRBJ1-3; 10 positions match TRBD1. V lost 5 bases and J lost 3; bases outside the gene matches: 4. The CDR3 loop spans 15 amino acids. From germline, CDR1 is MNHEY and CDR2 SVGAGI.

This clonotype was found a few times. The chain has TRBV29-1 and TRBJ2-1; TRBD2 matches at 11 bases. The V gene's germline CDR1 is SQVTM and CDR2 ANQGSEA. This CDR3 spans 15 amino acids. The J segment lost 2 bases and the V segment lost 7 bases, leaving 7 bases of the junction unmatched. The chain's CDR3 is CSARSGRDAYNEQFF. The CDR3, as DNA: TGCAGCGCCCGTAGCGGGAGGGACGCCTACAATGAGCAGTTCTTC.

This clonotype was counted between two and nine times. The J gene is TRBJ1-5, the V gene TRBV6-1, with D tentatively TRBD1 (6 bases). The CDR3 has 16 residues. Germline V gene sequence: CDR1 MNHNS, CDR2 SASEGT. V was clipped by 6 bases and J by 0 bases, with 15 bases between them. In DNA form, the CDR3 reads TGTGCCAGCAGAGGACAGCGATGGTATAGCAATCAGCCCCAGCATTTT. Translated, it gives CASRGQRWYSNQPQHF.

This clonotype appeared a few times. This chain joins TRBV6-6 and TRBJ2-3; 12 bases are shared with TRBD2. The V segment lost 6 bases and the J segment 4 bases; nucleotides outside the gene matches: 2. The germline gives CDR1 MNHNY, CDR2 SVGAGI (reference sequence). This CDR3 contains 14 residues. CDR3 region: CASSGLAGSDTQYF. CDR3 coding DNA: TGTGCCAGCAGCGGACTAGCGGGGTCAGATACGCAGTATTTT.

The chain couples TRBV6-5 to TRBJ1-5; D is uncertain. The CDR3 is 14 amino acids. Trimming removed 5 bases at V and 0 bases at J, with 8 bases between. The germline V gene has CDR1 MNHEY and CDR2 SVGAGI. The CDR3 region is CASSAWGSNQPQHF. CDR3 bases: TGTGCCAGCAGTGCTTGGGGTAGCAATCAGCCCCAGCATTTT.

This clonotype has only a few counts. The rearrangement links TRBV6-6 to TRBJ1-2; D unresolved. Germline lookup yields CDR1 MNHNY and CDR2 SVGAGI (reference sequence). The CDR3 covers 17 residues. Trimming shortened V by 6 bases and J by 0 bases, and 20 bases separated the two germline ends. CDR3 loop: CASRAYPPGPTNYGYTF. Here the CDR3 DNA reads TGTGCCAGCAGGGCCTACCCTCCGGGCCCAACTAACTATGGCTACACCTTC.

This clonotype was seen only a few times. The CDR3 region is CSVDRTGSNYGYTF. The CDR3 DNA is TGCAGCGTTGACAGGACAGGGTCTAACTATGGCTACACCTTC. This sequence joins TRBV29-1 and TRBJ1-2, with 8 nucleotides matching TRBD1. The junction had 3 bases not matched to a gene; V was cut back by 3 bases and J by 0 bases. This CDR3 has 14 amino acids. Germline values: CDR1 SQVTM, CDR2 ANQGSEA.

This clonotype was found many times. This CDR3 reads CASSARQEGEQYF. The CDR3, as DNA: TGTGCCAGCAGTGCCCGACAGGAAGGGGAGCAGTACTTC. V usage is TRBV27 and J usage is TRBJ2-7; D possibly corresponds to TRBD1 (6 bases). The germline V gene has CDR1 MNHEY and CDR2 SMNVEV (reference sequence). The germline V and J ends were trimmed by 5 bases and 7 bases, with 15 bases remaining between them. The CDR3 covers 13 residues.

This clonotype showed up just a few times. This chain connects TRBV12-3 or TRBV12-4 to TRBJ2-5; 10 bases agree with TRBD1. This CDR3 has 15 residues. Trimming cost V 8 bases and J 5 bases; bases outside gene matches: 11. The CDR3 is CASAETGGNVETQYF. DNA of the CDR3: TGTGCCAGCGCCGAGACAGGGGGCAATGTCGAGACCCAGTACTTC.

This clonotype was seen many times. The chain uses TRBV25-1 and TRBJ2-5; D gene ambiguous. Germline CDR1 and CDR2: MGHDK and SYGVNS. Trimming left V 8 bases short and J 6 bases short, with 16 bases between. This CDR3 contains 13 residues. The DNA of the CDR3 is TGTGCCAGCCGATCTGACCCGGCGCAGACCCAGTACTTC. Protein: CASRSDPAQTQYF.

Ten or more counts support this clonotype. This chain connects TRBV2 to TRBJ1-2; D is ambiguous. Germline-derived CDR1 and CDR2 are SNHLY and FYNNEI. CDR3 length: 16 amino acids. Deletions cut 3 bases from V and 0 bases from J, with 14 bases between. The CDR3 loop is CASSERRKAPNYGYTF. Here the CDR3 DNA reads TGTGCCAGCAGTGAGAGGAGAAAGGCACCTAACTATGGCTACACCTTC.

This clonotype has ten or more counts. V usage is TRBV10-3 and J usage is TRBJ2-1, with 11 bases that match TRBD2. Germline CDR1 reads ENHRY; CDR2 reads SYGVKD. The CDR3 contains 15 residues. V gave up 3 bases and J gave up 7 bases; unmatched junction bases: 5. CDR3 DNA: TGTGCCATCAGTGAACTAGCGGGAGTCAGGAATGAGCAGTTCTTC. Translating it yields CAISELAGVRNEQFF.

This clonotype showed up many times. This rearrangement joins TRBV10-3 to TRBJ2-3; D tentatively fits TRBD1 or TRBD2 (5 bases each). The ends were cut back, 2 bases at V and 4 bases at J, with 10 bases in the middle. Germline V lookup: CDR1 ENHRY, CDR2 SYGVKD. The CDR3 extends over 14 amino acids. The DNA of the CDR3 is TGTGCCATCAGTGAGGGGACGTTCCCAGATACGCAGTATTTT. This gives the protein CAISEGTFPDTQYF.